A selection of T cell receptor beta chains follows, all from one sample in a study of blood T cell repertoires in COVID-19. Repertoires were generated with immunoSEQ multiplex PCR, while TCRdb's copy carries only in-frame clones and drops some. The sample includes around 280,000 clones, 89% of them seen just once. Material: peripheral blood. Every receptor here comes from a woman aged 25-40 years with COVID-19, enrolled during active disease. The CDR3 runs from the conserved cysteine through the conserved F or W. Each record gives: clone size, V gene, J gene, D gene, CDR3 protein, CDR3 DNA. The D gene is left open where the match is weak. The listing skips clone size in some rows; elsewhere it reads once, few, many or a size class.

abundance: -
v_gene: TRBV10-2
j_gene: TRBJ1-2
d_gene: -
CDR3aa: CASSESSGYTF
CDR3nt: TGCGCCAGCAGTGAGAGTAGTGGCTACACCTTC

abundance: -
v_gene: TRBV12-5
j_gene: TRBJ2-1
d_gene: TRBD2
CDR3aa: CASGPGGGRDNEQFF
CDR3nt: TGTGCTAGTGGCCCCGGCGGGGGGCGGGACAATGAGCAGTTCTTC

abundance: -
v_gene: TRBV7-2
j_gene: TRBJ1-3
d_gene: -
CDR3aa: CASSLYGDTIYF
CDR3nt: TGTGCCAGCAGCCTATACGGGGACACCATATATTTT

abundance: -
v_gene: TRBV5-6
j_gene: TRBJ1-2
d_gene: TRBD1
CDR3aa: CASSVDRSNGYTF
CDR3nt: TGTGCCAGCAGCGTGGACAGGTCGAACGGCTACACCTTC

abundance: -
v_gene: TRBV27
j_gene: TRBJ2-6
d_gene: TRBD1
CDR3aa: CASSWDSVSSGANVLTF
CDR3nt: TGTGCCAGCAGTTGGGACAGTGTTAGCTCTGGGGCCAACGTCCTGACTTTC

abundance: -
v_gene: TRBV6-5
j_gene: TRBJ2-3
d_gene: -
CDR3aa: CASMGQGDTQYF
CDR3nt: TGTGCCAGCATGGGCCAAGGAGATACGCAGTATTTT

abundance: once
v_gene: TRBV5-1
j_gene: TRBJ1-3
d_gene: -
CDR3aa: CASSLEPGSGYTIYF
CDR3nt: TGCGCCAGCAGCTTGGAGCCGGGATCGGGCTACACCATATATTTT

abundance: -
v_gene: TRBV27
j_gene: TRBJ1-2
d_gene: -
CDR3aa: CASGEGRGYTF
CDR3nt: TGTGCCAGCGGGGAGGGGAGAGGCTACACCTTC

abundance: -
v_gene: TRBV3-1/TRBV3-2
j_gene: TRBJ1-1
d_gene: -
CDR3aa: CASSQVEASNTEAFF
CDR3nt: TGTGCCAGCAGCCAAGTTGAGGCATCGAACACTGAAGCTTTCTTT

abundance: -
v_gene: TRBV6-5
j_gene: TRBJ2-1
d_gene: TRBD2
CDR3aa: CASSSGGANEQFF
CDR3nt: TGTGCCAGCTCTAGCGGGGGGGCGAATGAGCAGTTCTTC

abundance: -
v_gene: TRBV19
j_gene: TRBJ2-7
d_gene: TRBD1
CDR3aa: CASSLDRGSYEQYF
CDR3nt: TGTGCCAGTAGCCTGGACAGGGGTTCGTACGAGCAGTACTTC

abundance: -
v_gene: TRBV11-2
j_gene: TRBJ1-5
d_gene: -
CDR3aa: CASSLDIVSQPQHF
CDR3nt: TGTGCCAGCAGCTTAGATATTGTTAGTCAGCCCCAGCATTTT

abundance: -
v_gene: TRBV3-1/TRBV3-2
j_gene: TRBJ1-2
d_gene: TRBD1
CDR3aa: CASTQGRPGQGSASF
CDR3nt: TGTGCCAGCACCCAGGGCCGTCCGGGACAGGGATCTGCGTCCTTC

abundance: -
v_gene: TRBV2
j_gene: TRBJ1-1
d_gene: -
CDR3aa: CASVGGGPEAFF
CDR3nt: TGTGCCAGCGTAGGCGGGGGGCCTGAAGCTTTCTTT

abundance: -
v_gene: TRBV28
j_gene: TRBJ1-2
d_gene: TRBD1
CDR3aa: CASRTGTGAYGYTF
CDR3nt: TGTGCCAGCAGAACTGGGACAGGCGCCTATGGCTACACCTTC

abundance: -
v_gene: TRBV6-1
j_gene: TRBJ1-5
d_gene: -
CDR3aa: CASSEARRGKESNQPQHF
CDR3nt: TGTGCCAGCAGTGAAGCGCGACGGGGTAAAGAGAGCAATCAGCCCCAGCATTTT

abundance: -
v_gene: TRBV14
j_gene: TRBJ1-1
d_gene: -
CDR3aa: CASSHANFGYTEAFF
CDR3nt: TGTGCCAGCAGCCACGCGAATTTCGGGTACACTGAAGCTTTCTTT

abundance: few
v_gene: TRBV9
j_gene: TRBJ1-3
d_gene: -
CDR3aa: CASSATGAGDTIYF
CDR3nt: TGTGCCAGCAGCGCTACAGGAGCGGGGGACACCATATATTTT

abundance: few
v_gene: TRBV6-5
j_gene: TRBJ1-2
d_gene: TRBD1
CDR3aa: CASRRDRVYGYTF
CDR3nt: TGTGCCAGCAGGCGGGACAGAGTCTATGGCTACACCTTC

abundance: -
v_gene: TRBV7-9
j_gene: TRBJ2-5
d_gene: -
CDR3aa: CASSLDPSKTQYF
CDR3nt: TGTGCCAGCAGCTTAGACCCTAGCAAGACCCAGTACTTC

abundance: -
v_gene: TRBV18
j_gene: TRBJ1-4
d_gene: TRBD1
CDR3aa: CASSPGTGAEKLFF
CDR3nt: TGTGCCAGCTCACCGGGGACAGGGGCTGAAAAACTGTTTTTT

abundance: -
v_gene: TRBV27
j_gene: TRBJ2-7
d_gene: TRBD1
CDR3aa: CASTLIGQGSYEQYF
CDR3nt: TGTGCCAGCACCCTAATTGGACAGGGCTCCTACGAGCAGTACTTC

abundance: -
v_gene: TRBV21-1
j_gene: TRBJ1-2
d_gene: -
CDR3aa: CASSKELPGQGCGYTF
CDR3nt: TGTGCCAGCAGCAAAGAACTCCCGGGACAGGGGTGTGGCTACACCTTC

abundance: -
v_gene: TRBV6-5
j_gene: TRBJ1-1
d_gene: -
CDR3aa: CASTHGGFDEAFF
CDR3nt: TGTGCCAGCACCCACGGCGGTTTCGATGAAGCTTTCTTT

abundance: -
v_gene: TRBV27
j_gene: TRBJ1-6
d_gene: -
CDR3aa: CASNYVGRANSPLHF
CDR3nt: TGTGCCAGCAACTATGTGGGCAGGGCTAATTCACCCCTCCACTTT

abundance: -
v_gene: TRBV12-3/TRBV12-4
j_gene: TRBJ1-2
d_gene: TRBD1
CDR3aa: CASRRETGAGYTF
CDR3nt: TGTGCCAGCCGTAGGGAGACAGGGGCTGGCTACACCTTC

abundance: -
v_gene: TRBV7-9
j_gene: TRBJ2-2
d_gene: TRBD2
CDR3aa: CASSFGGLAVTGELFF
CDR3nt: TGTGCCAGCAGCTTTGGGGGACTAGCGGTGACCGGGGAGCTGTTTTTT

abundance: -
v_gene: TRBV19
j_gene: TRBJ2-3
d_gene: -
CDR3aa: CASSIHGGAPTQYF
CDR3nt: TGTGCCAGTAGTATACACGGTGGGGCGCCGACGCAGTATTTT

abundance: -
v_gene: TRBV7-2
j_gene: TRBJ2-3
d_gene: -
CDR3aa: CASSLARSDTQYF
CDR3nt: TGTGCCAGCAGCTTAGCGCGTTCAGATACGCAGTATTTT

abundance: -
v_gene: TRBV4-2
j_gene: TRBJ2-5
d_gene: -
CDR3aa: CASSQDLRVRETQYF
CDR3nt: TGTGCCAGCAGCCAAGATTTGAGGGTCCGGGAGACCCAGTACTTC

abundance: -
v_gene: TRBV29-1
j_gene: TRBJ1-1
d_gene: -
CDR3aa: CSVRGELGEAFF
CDR3nt: TGCAGCGTGCGGGGTGAGCTGGGTGAAGCTTTCTTT

abundance: -
v_gene: TRBV29-1
j_gene: TRBJ1-4
d_gene: TRBD1
CDR3aa: CSGGTGANEKLFF
CDR3nt: TGCAGTGGAGGGACAGGGGCTAATGAAAAACTGTTTTTT

abundance: -
v_gene: TRBV29-1
j_gene: TRBJ2-4
d_gene: -
CDR3aa: CSVEDRAPLRAGKNIQYF
CDR3nt: TGCAGCGTTGAAGACCGGGCTCCCCTCCGTGCGGGCAAAAACATTCAGTACTTC

abundance: -
v_gene: TRBV4-1
j_gene: TRBJ1-2
d_gene: -
CDR3aa: CASSHTGGAYGYTF
CDR3nt: TGCGCCAGCAGCCACACGGGGGGGGCCTATGGCTACACCTTC

abundance: few
v_gene: TRBV5-1
j_gene: TRBJ2-7
d_gene: -
CDR3aa: CASSFLQGSSYEQYF
CDR3nt: TGCGCCAGCAGCTTTCTACAGGGTAGCTCCTACGAGCAGTACTTC

abundance: -
v_gene: TRBV7-6
j_gene: TRBJ1-5
d_gene: TRBD1
CDR3aa: CASSRTGMGASNQPQHF
CDR3nt: TGTGCCAGCAGCAGGACAGGGATGGGGGCCAGCAATCAGCCCCAGCATTTT

abundance: -
v_gene: TRBV7-9
j_gene: TRBJ2-5
d_gene: TRBD1
CDR3aa: CASSLAIGTEETQYF
CDR3nt: TGTGCCAGCAGCTTAGCCATAGGGACAGAAGAGACCCAGTACTTC

abundance: -
v_gene: TRBV5-1
j_gene: TRBJ2-1
d_gene: -
CDR3aa: CASRDALAIIQGQFF
CDR3nt: TGCGCCAGCAGGGACGCGCTAGCTATAATACAGGGGCAGTTCTTC

abundance: few
v_gene: TRBV2
j_gene: TRBJ1-6
d_gene: TRBD1
CDR3aa: CASTQQGAGSPLHF
CDR3nt: TGTGCCAGCACACAACAGGGGGCGGGTTCACCCCTCCACTTT

abundance: once
v_gene: TRBV29-1
j_gene: TRBJ2-7
d_gene: TRBD1
CDR3aa: CSAGTGLYEQYF
CDR3nt: TGCAGCGCCGGGACAGGGCTATACGAGCAGTACTTC

abundance: -
v_gene: TRBV6-1
j_gene: TRBJ2-1
d_gene: TRBD1
CDR3aa: CASSERGQLQVEQFF
CDR3nt: TGTGCCAGCAGTGAAAGGGGACAGCTTCAGGTTGAGCAGTTCTTC

abundance: -
v_gene: TRBV7-9
j_gene: TRBJ1-4
d_gene: -
CDR3aa: CASSRRGSEKLFF
CDR3nt: TGTGCCAGCAGCAGAAGGGGGTCTGAAAAACTGTTTTTT

abundance: -
v_gene: TRBV19
j_gene: TRBJ1-1
d_gene: TRBD1
CDR3aa: CASCYRGVGNTEAFF
CDR3nt: TGTGCCAGTTGTTACAGGGGCGTTGGGAACACTGAAGCTTTCTTT

abundance: -
v_gene: TRBV27
j_gene: TRBJ1-6
d_gene: -
CDR3aa: CASRPLVVQGNSPLHF
CDR3nt: TGTGCCAGCCGACCCCTCGTAGTGCAGGGTAATTCACCCCTCCACTTT

abundance: -
v_gene: TRBV7-8
j_gene: TRBJ1-4
d_gene: -
CDR3aa: CASRGRGEGKLFF
CDR3nt: TGTGCCAGCAGAGGACGGGGGGAGGGAAAACTGTTTTTT

abundance: -
v_gene: TRBV10-2
j_gene: TRBJ2-7
d_gene: TRBD2
CDR3aa: CASSEALLAGTEQYF
CDR3nt: TGCGCCAGCAGTGAGGCTCTACTAGCGGGGACCGAGCAGTACTTC

abundance: few
v_gene: TRBV3-1/TRBV3-2
j_gene: TRBJ2-7
d_gene: -
CDR3aa: CASSQGSDEQYF
CDR3nt: TGTGCCAGCAGCCAAGGCTCGGACGAGCAGTACTTC

abundance: -
v_gene: TRBV28
j_gene: TRBJ1-2
d_gene: -
CDR3aa: CASSLGGNYGYTF
CDR3nt: TGTGCCAGCAGTTTAGGGGGGAACTATGGCTACACCTTC

abundance: -
v_gene: TRBV5-5
j_gene: TRBJ1-2
d_gene: -
CDR3aa: CASSLAGSTVYGYTF
CDR3nt: TGTGCCAGCAGCTTGGCCGGGAGCACCGTCTATGGCTACACCTTC

abundance: -
v_gene: TRBV3-1/TRBV3-2
j_gene: TRBJ2-3
d_gene: TRBD2
CDR3aa: CASTLAGGSTDTQYF
CDR3nt: TGTGCCAGCACCCTAGCGGGGGGGAGCACAGATACGCAGTATTTT

abundance: -
v_gene: TRBV27
j_gene: TRBJ2-7
d_gene: TRBD1
CDR3aa: CASRLNFDRAYEQYF
CDR3nt: TGTGCCAGCAGACTAAACTTCGACAGGGCCTACGAGCAGTACTTC

abundance: -
v_gene: TRBV2
j_gene: TRBJ1-2
d_gene: TRBD1
CDR3aa: CASKRGSGGNYGYTF
CDR3nt: TGTGCCAGCAAAAGAGGGTCAGGGGGCAACTATGGCTACACCTTC

abundance: -
v_gene: TRBV15
j_gene: TRBJ1-2
d_gene: -
CDR3aa: CATSRVQGLGYTF
CDR3nt: TGTGCCACCAGCAGAGTCCAGGGTCTTGGCTACACCTTC

abundance: -
v_gene: TRBV4-2
j_gene: TRBJ1-2
d_gene: -
CDR3aa: CASSQASRGLGYGYTF
CDR3nt: TGTGCCAGCAGCCAAGCTTCACGCGGGCTCGGCTATGGCTACACCTTC

abundance: -
v_gene: TRBV12-5
j_gene: TRBJ1-5
d_gene: TRBD1
CDR3aa: CASGKTLGTGNNQPQHF
CDR3nt: TGTGCTAGTGGTAAGACCCTCGGGACAGGGAACAATCAGCCCCAGCATTTT

abundance: -
v_gene: TRBV29-1
j_gene: TRBJ2-7
d_gene: -
CDR3aa: CSVDQGSYEQYF
CDR3nt: TGCAGCGTTGACCAGGGTTCTTACGAGCAGTACTTC

abundance: -
v_gene: TRBV7-9
j_gene: TRBJ2-3
d_gene: -
CDR3aa: CASSNRDTQYF
CDR3nt: TGTGCCAGCAGCAACAGGGATACGCAGTATTTT

abundance: -
v_gene: TRBV6-5
j_gene: TRBJ1-4
d_gene: -
CDR3aa: CASSYLTAAKLFF
CDR3nt: TGTGCCAGCAGTTACTTGACGGCGGCAAAACTGTTTTTT